These 6 T cell receptor beta chains were sequenced from one sample in a study of T cell responses to AZD1222 COVID-19 vaccine. Clones were read by immunoSEQ multiplex PCR, and TCRdb kept only the in-frame ones, dropping some. The sample holds some 70,000 clones, 75% to 90% seen once. This sample comprised peripheral blood, obtained 28 days after the second AZD1222 dose. The receptors shown here come from an adult who received the AZD1222 COVID-19 vaccine.

The chain employs TRBV3-1 (or the pseudogene TRBV3-2) and TRBJ2-1; D is uncertain. Germline CDR1 reads LGHDT; CDR2 reads YNNKEL (reference sequence). V gave up 2 bases and J gave up 6 bases, with 14 bases separating them. The CDR3 spans 15 residues. CDR3 in amino acids: CASSQQGPHGNEQFF. The CDR3 nucleotides read TGTGCCAGCAGCCAACAAGGGCCCCATGGCAATGAGCAGTTCTTC.

J is TRBJ2-1 and V is TRBV3-1 (or the pseudogene TRBV3-2), with a possible D match to TRBD2 (6 bases). CDR3 size: 17 residues. V was shortened by 4 bases and J by 4 bases, with 20 bases between the two germline ends. The germline V gene has CDR1 LGHDT and CDR2 YNNKEL (reference sequence). CDR3 DNA sequence: TGTGCCAGCAGCCTCCGACATTTATCGGAGGGTTACAATGAGCAGTTCTTC. This sequence encodes CASSLRHLSEGYNEQFF.

The chain has TRBV6-2 or TRBV6-3 and TRBJ1-5; D remains unclear. There are 16 residues in the CDR3. CDR1 and CDR2 (germline): MNHEY, SVGEGT. Trimming shortened V by 2 bases and J by 0 bases, and 11 bases separated the two germline ends. This CDR3 is CASSYAGWGSNQPQHF. The CDR3 region has the DNA TGTGCCAGCAGTTACGCGGGTTGGGGTAGCAATCAGCCCCAGCATTTT.

This clone was seen a few times. This chain connects TRBV5-7 to TRBJ1-4; TRBD1 might be the D (6 bases). TRBV5-7 is recorded as an ORF, its role being uncertain. V shed 4 bases and J shed 4 bases, with 17 bases lying between them. The CDR3 is 16 residues long. The CDR3: CASSEYREGINEKLFF. CDR3 DNA sequence: TGTGCCAGCAGCGAATACAGGGAGGGGATTAATGAAAAACTGTTTTTT.

V and J are TRBV28 and TRBJ1-5, with D unresolved. The V end was cut by 6 bases, the J end by 1 base, with 16 bases between. The CDR3 totals 16 residues. The germline gives CDR1 MDHEN, CDR2 SYDVKM. CDR3 loop: CASSAVDLGSNQPQHF. The CDR3 coding sequence is TGTGCCAGCAGCGCAGTTGACCTCGGAAGCAATCAGCCCCAGCATTTT.

The chain combines TRBV10-3 with TRBJ2-6, with 10 bases fitting TRBD1. V lost 6 bases, J lost 1 base, and 12 bases stayed unmatched. CDR1 and CDR2 from the germline V gene are ENHRY and SYGVKD. The CDR3 loop spans 19 amino acids. CDR3 loop: CAISETGGQLLSGANVLTF. CDR3 nucleotide sequence: TGTGCCATCAGCGAGACAGGGGGCCAACTATTGTCTGGGGCCAACGTCCTGACTTTC.